A selection of T cell receptor beta chains follows, all from one sample in a study of CD8 T cells in Susac syndrome. MiXCR was run by TCRdb on the immunoSEQ multiplex PCR reads, yielding one entry per CDR3 protein. The table lists approximately 120,000 distinct CDR3 sequences, 90% to 95% of them singletons, with over 0.3% in the top ten. The sample was CD8+ T cells from PBMCs. The receptors stem from a human donor with multiple sclerosis. CDR3s include the opening cysteine and the closing phenylalanine or tryptophan. D genes are given only for firm matches. A row's size may be missing; if present it is once, few, many or a size class.

D: NA
J: TRBJ2-5
V: TRBV7-6
size: NA
DNA: TGTGCCAGCAGCTTAGCGCGCGGAGGGACACTTCAAGAGACCCAGTACTTC
CDR3: CASSLARGGTLQETQYF

D: NA
J: TRBJ2-1
V: TRBV18
size: NA
DNA: TGTGCCAGCTCACCACCTACCCCAGGCGGTCGTGAGCAGTTCTTC
CDR3: CASSPPTPGGREQFF

D: TRBD2
J: TRBJ2-2
V: TRBV25-1
size: NA
DNA: TGTGCCAGCAGTGAGGGGGGGACCCTTTTCATCGGGGAGCTGTTTTTT
CDR3: CASSEGGTLFIGELFF

D: NA
J: TRBJ2-1
V: TRBV9
size: NA
DNA: TGTGCCAGCAGCCTAGACGGGACCGCCGACAATGAGCAGTTCTTC
CDR3: CASSLDGTADNEQFF

D: NA
J: TRBJ2-5
V: TRBV4-1
size: NA
DNA: TGCGCCAGCAGCCAGGAGGGGGCTACTGAAGAGACCCAGTACTTC
CDR3: CASSQEGATEETQYF

D: NA
J: TRBJ1-1
V: TRBV7-9
size: NA
DNA: TGTGCCAGCAGCTCCCAGCGAGGGACCGGCACTGAAGCTTTCTTT
CDR3: CASSSQRGTGTEAFF

D: TRBD2
J: TRBJ2-3
V: TRBV4-1
size: NA
DNA: TGCGCCAGCAGCCAAGAGGCTAGCGGGGGGCCTCGCACAGATACGCAGTATTTT
CDR3: CASSQEASGGPRTDTQYF

D: TRBD2
J: TRBJ2-1
V: TRBV27
size: NA
DNA: TGTGCCAGCACCAACCTAGCGGGAGGGCTAAACAATGAGCAGTTCTTC
CDR3: CASTNLAGGLNNEQFF

D: NA
J: TRBJ2-7
V: TRBV30
size: NA
DNA: TGTGCCTGGACGGAGGGAGGAGCGGGCAACGAGCAGTACTTC
CDR3: CAWTEGGAGNEQYF

D: TRBD1
J: TRBJ2-7
V: TRBV7-7
size: NA
DNA: TGTGCCAGCAGCCCTCGGACAGGTAGCTACGAGCAGTACTTC
CDR3: CASSPRTGSYEQYF

D: NA
J: TRBJ2-2
V: TRBV30
size: NA
DNA: TGTGCCTGGAGTGTTGAGGGGATAGACACCGGGGAGCTGTTTTTT
CDR3: CAWSVEGIDTGELFF

D: NA
J: TRBJ2-1
V: TRBV24-1
size: NA
DNA: TGTGCCATTAGCGCTAGCTCCTACAATGAGCAGTTCTTC
CDR3: CAISASSYNEQFF

D: TRBD1
J: TRBJ1-1
V: TRBV12-5
size: NA
DNA: TGTGCTAGTGGTCCGACAGGGCTGGGCACTGAAGCTTTCTTT
CDR3: CASGPTGLGTEAFF

D: NA
J: TRBJ2-1
V: TRBV11-3
size: NA
DNA: TGTGCCAGCAGCTTAGCCCGGACGACGCGCAGCGTCTATGAGCAGTTCTTC
CDR3: CASSLARTTRSVYEQFF

D: TRBD1
J: TRBJ2-7
V: TRBV28
size: once
DNA: TGTGCCAGCAGTTTCCCGTTGGGCAGGGGGAAATACGAGCAGTACTTC
CDR3: CASSFPLGRGKYEQYF

D: TRBD2
J: TRBJ2-3
V: TRBV13
size: once
DNA: TGTGCCAGCAGCCCTCAGGGCGGTAGCGGGCGAGATACGCAGTATTTT
CDR3: CASSPQGGSGRDTQYF

D: NA
J: TRBJ1-2
V: TRBV12-3/TRBV12-4
size: NA
DNA: TGTGCCAGCAGTTTGGTTGGGGGGATCGGCGGCTACACCTTC
CDR3: CASSLVGGIGGYTF

D: NA
J: TRBJ2-2
V: TRBV20-1
size: NA
DNA: TGCAGTGCGCCAGGTGCAAACACCGGGGAGCTGTTTTTT
CDR3: CSAPGANTGELFF

D: NA
J: TRBJ2-5
V: TRBV27
size: once
DNA: TGTGCCAGCAGTTTCTATGCTCAAGAGACCCAGTACTTC
CDR3: CASSFYAQETQYF

D: TRBD1
J: TRBJ2-5
V: TRBV20-1
size: once
DNA: TGCAGTGCTAGGGAAACAGGGGGCGGTGAGACCCAGTACTTC
CDR3: CSARETGGGETQYF

D: TRBD1
J: TRBJ2-1
V: TRBV7-9
size: NA
DNA: TGTGCCAGCAGCATAGGGGACAGGAAGCAGTTCTTC
CDR3: CASSIGDRKQFF

D: NA
J: TRBJ2-2
V: TRBV30
size: NA
DNA: TGTGCCCGCAAGGGGGAAAACACCGGGGAGCTGTTTTTT
CDR3: CARKGENTGELFF

D: NA
J: TRBJ2-7
V: TRBV19
size: NA
DNA: TGTGCCAGTAGTCCGAGTAGGCGGACCAACGAGCAGTACTTC
CDR3: CASSPSRRTNEQYF

D: NA
J: TRBJ2-1
V: TRBV7-9
size: NA
DNA: TGTGCCAGCAGCCGAAGGGGGGGGAATGAGCAGTTCTTC
CDR3: CASSRRGGNEQFF

D: NA
J: TRBJ1-1
V: TRBV7-9
size: NA
DNA: TGTGCCAGCAGCTTAGCAGGGGGAGGCACTGAAGCTTTCTTT
CDR3: CASSLAGGGTEAFF

D: TRBD1
J: TRBJ2-5
V: TRBV14
size: NA
DNA: TGTGCCAGCAGCTCTCCGGGACAGGGAGTGATGGAGACCCAGTACTTC
CDR3: CASSSPGQGVMETQYF

D: NA
J: TRBJ2-5
V: TRBV12-5
size: NA
DNA: TGTGCTAGTGGTCTCCTCGGACAGCAAGAGACCCAGTACTTC
CDR3: CASGLLGQQETQYF

D: NA
J: TRBJ2-7
V: TRBV21-1
size: NA
DNA: TGTGCCAGCAGCAAACTTCTTGACTACGAGCAGTACTTC
CDR3: CASSKLLDYEQYF

D: TRBD2
J: TRBJ2-3
V: TRBV28
size: NA
DNA: TGTGCCAGCAGCAACGGACTAGCGGGAGCGGCGCAGTATTTT
CDR3: CASSNGLAGAAQYF

D: NA
J: TRBJ2-3
V: TRBV20-1
size: NA
DNA: TGCAGTGCTAGGGACCGGCCTACTAGCACAGATACGCAGTATTTT
CDR3: CSARDRPTSTDTQYF

D: TRBD2
J: TRBJ2-5
V: TRBV7-8
size: NA
DNA: TGTGCCAGCAGCGCACCGGGACTAGCGGCACAAGAGACCCAGTACTTC
CDR3: CASSAPGLAAQETQYF

D: TRBD2
J: TRBJ2-1
V: TRBV7-9
size: NA
DNA: TGTGCCAGCAGCCGGGGGGGATCCTACAATGAGCAGTTCTTC
CDR3: CASSRGGSYNEQFF

D: NA
J: TRBJ2-7
V: TRBV5-6
size: NA
DNA: TGTGCCAGCAGCCGGGGTCCCTACGAGCAGTACTTC
CDR3: CASSRGPYEQYF

D: NA
J: TRBJ2-7
V: TRBV5-1
size: NA
DNA: TGCGCCAGCAGCTTGGTACAGGGTGGAGCCTACGAGCAGTACTTC
CDR3: CASSLVQGGAYEQYF

D: NA
J: TRBJ2-1
V: TRBV3-1
size: NA
DNA: TGTGCCAGCAGCCAAGAGGAGGGAGCCTACACGAGAAATGAGCAGTTCTTC
CDR3: CASSQEEGAYTRNEQFF

D: NA
J: TRBJ2-1
V: TRBV27
size: NA
DNA: TGTGCCAGCAGTTTACAGGACAGCTACAATGAGCAGTTCTTC
CDR3: CASSLQDSYNEQFF

D: TRBD2
J: TRBJ2-3
V: TRBV28
size: NA
DNA: TGTGCCAGCAGACCATATAGCGGGACCACAGATACGCAGTATTTT
CDR3: CASRPYSGTTDTQYF

D: TRBD1
J: TRBJ2-7
V: TRBV5-1
size: NA
DNA: TGCGCCAGCTCCCAGGGGGCAGGGGACGAGCAGTACTTC
CDR3: CASSQGAGDEQYF

D: TRBD1
J: TRBJ2-1
V: TRBV2
size: NA
DNA: TGTGCCAGCAGTGACTTAGGACAGGGCACTACCCACAATGAGCAGTTCTTC
CDR3: CASSDLGQGTTHNEQFF

D: TRBD2
J: TRBJ2-7
V: TRBV4-1
size: NA
DNA: TGCGCCAGCAGCCAAGTGGTAGCGGGGCCCTACGAGCAGTACTTC
CDR3: CASSQVVAGPYEQYF

D: NA
J: TRBJ1-2
V: TRBV25-1
size: NA
DNA: TGTGCCAGCAGTGAATCCCACTATGGCTACACCTTC
CDR3: CASSESHYGYTF

D: NA
J: TRBJ2-1
V: TRBV7-6
size: NA
DNA: TGTGCCAGCAGCTTCGGCCTAGAAGATACTGCCTACAATGAGCAGTTCTTC
CDR3: CASSFGLEDTAYNEQFF

D: TRBD2
J: TRBJ2-1
V: TRBV28
size: NA
DNA: TGTGCCATCGCGGGAGCCTTGGGGAATGAGCAGTTCTTC
CDR3: CAIAGALGNEQFF

D: NA
J: TRBJ1-3
V: TRBV9
size: NA
DNA: TGTGCCAGCAGCGAGGACAGCTCTGGAAACACCATATATTTT
CDR3: CASSEDSSGNTIYF

D: TRBD1
J: TRBJ2-7
V: TRBV29-1
size: NA
DNA: TGCAGCGTTGCGACAGGGGGCTACGAGCAGTACTTC
CDR3: CSVATGGYEQYF

D: NA
J: TRBJ2-7
V: TRBV20-1
size: NA
DNA: TGCAGTGCTCGGCTTAGGGGGGCAGAGCGCTACGAGCAGTACTTC
CDR3: CSARLRGAERYEQYF

D: NA
J: TRBJ2-1
V: TRBV13
size: NA
DNA: TGTGCCAGCAGCGCCTTGGGCCTCGTGGGGTCGCATGAGCAGTTCTTC
CDR3: CASSALGLVGSHEQFF

D: NA
J: TRBJ2-3
V: TRBV20-1
size: NA
DNA: TGCAGTGCTGGGGATCGGAGTACGCAGTATTTT
CDR3: CSAGDRSTQYF

D: NA
J: TRBJ2-5
V: TRBV12-3/TRBV12-4
size: NA
DNA: TGTGCCAGTAGACAGGACCAAGAGACCCAGTACTTC
CDR3: CASRQDQETQYF

D: TRBD2
J: TRBJ2-1
V: TRBV20-1
size: NA
DNA: TGCAGTGCTAGTACTAGCGGGAGCTCCTACAATGAGCAGTTCTTC
CDR3: CSASTSGSSYNEQFF

D: NA
J: TRBJ2-2
V: TRBV5-1
size: NA
DNA: TGCGCCAGCAGCTTGGCGGGGGACCCCACCGGGGAGCTGTTTTTT
CDR3: CASSLAGDPTGELFF

D: TRBD1
J: TRBJ1-2
V: TRBV12-3/TRBV12-4
size: once
DNA: TGTGCCAGCAGGAATACCAGGACAGGGAGATATGGCTACACCTTC
CDR3: CASRNTRTGRYGYTF

D: NA
J: TRBJ2-4
V: TRBV5-1
size: NA
DNA: TGCGCCAGCAGCTTGTCCGGGAATCGAAACATTCAGTACTTC
CDR3: CASSLSGNRNIQYF

D: NA
J: TRBJ2-2
V: TRBV12-5
size: NA
DNA: TGTGCTAGTGGTTTGAGACTAGAATTGGACGGGGAGCTGTTTTTT
CDR3: CASGLRLELDGELFF

D: NA
J: TRBJ1-1
V: TRBV29-1
size: once
DNA: TGCAGCGTTGAAGATCCGGGGCCTGAAGCTTTCTTT
CDR3: CSVEDPGPEAFF

D: NA
J: TRBJ1-4
V: TRBV7-9
size: NA
DNA: TGTGCCAGCAGCTTCCCAACCAGCGTTAATGAAAAACTGTTTTTT
CDR3: CASSFPTSVNEKLFF

D: NA
J: TRBJ2-5
V: TRBV4-1
size: NA
DNA: TGCGCCAGCAGCCAAGGTCTGGCCAGTGTCCAAGAGACCCAGTACTTC
CDR3: CASSQGLASVQETQYF

D: NA
J: TRBJ1-2
V: TRBV7-9
size: NA
DNA: TGTGCCAGCAGCTCGACCGAGGACAACTGGGGCTACACCTTC
CDR3: CASSSTEDNWGYTF

D: NA
J: TRBJ2-5
V: TRBV4-1
size: NA
DNA: TGCGCCAGCAGCCAAGTTTTACAAGAGACCCAGTACTTC
CDR3: CASSQVLQETQYF

D: NA
J: TRBJ1-1
V: TRBV6-6
size: NA
DNA: TGTGCCTTCGGGGCAGGGAACACTGAAGCTTTCTTT
CDR3: CAFGAGNTEAFF